The 25 T cell receptor beta chains below come from one sample, sequenced in a study of T cell changes during pregnancy in multiple sclerosis. The repertoire was sequenced with immunoSEQ multiplex PCR; TCRdb's copy has only in-frame clones and lacks some. In the table there are 85,000 to 120,000 clones, 91% of which are singletons. The source material was peripheral blood, sampled before pregnancy. Receptors were obtained from a female donor with multiple sclerosis, enrolled in a pregnancy study.

The V and J genes are TRBV11-2 and TRBJ1-6, with a possible D match to TRBD1 (6 bases). The germline gives CDR1 SGHAT, CDR2 FQNNGV. The CDR3 has 13 residues. Between the trimmed V and J ends, which lost 8 bases and 6 bases, there was a span of 11 bases. The CDR3 nucleotides are TGTGCCAGCTCCACAGGGAGTAATTCACCCCTCCACTTT. Translated: CASSTGSNSPLHF.

The J gene is TRBJ1-2, the V gene TRBV30; 8 bases are shared with TRBD1. The germline V gene encodes CDR1 GTSNPN and CDR2 SVGIG (reference sequence). The CDR3 covers 12 residues. V lost 1 base and J lost 7; bases outside the gene matches: 2. This chain's CDR3 is CAWSAQGAGYTF. The CDR3 nucleotides read TGTGCCTGGAGTGCGCAGGGGGCTGGCTACACCTTC.

The chain uses TRBV2 and TRBJ2-7; the D gene is possibly TRBD1 (6 bases). The ends were cut back, 1 base at V and 4 bases at J, with 11 bases in the middle. The CDR3 extends over 14 amino acids. Looked up from germline, CDR1 is SNHLY and CDR2 is FYNNEI. The CDR3 region is CASSEGRGRYEQYF. The DNA of the CDR3 is TGTGCCAGCAGTGAAGGCAGGGGCCGGTACGAGCAGTACTTC.

This chain joins TRBV18 and TRBJ1-3; no reliable D call. This CDR3 spans 15 amino acids. V gave up 3 bases and J gave up 0 bases, with 9 bases separating them. Per germline, CDR1 KGHSH and CDR2 LQKENI. CDR3 DNA sequence: TGTGCCAGCTCACCTGCCTCCGGCTCTGGAAACACCATATATTTT. Translated: CASSPASGSGNTIYF.

CDR3: CASSLALEGTNEKLFF. CDR3 sequence (DNA): TGTGCCAGCAGCTTGGCCCTAGAGGGAACTAATGAAAAACTGTTTTTT. The rearrangement joins TRBV5-6 to TRBJ1-4; no clear D gene. V was clipped by 0 bases and J by 1 base, with 10 bases between them. There are 16 residues in the CDR3. CDR1 SGHDT and CDR2 YYEEEE come from the germline V gene.

V usage is TRBV6-5 and J usage is TRBJ2-7; D unresolved. This CDR3 is built from 14 residues. V gave up 5 bases and J gave up 0 bases, with 11 bases separating them. CDR1 is MNHEY, CDR2 SVGAGI, per germline. CDR3 sequence reads: CASSASASSYEQYF. The CDR3 nucleotides are TGTGCCAGCAGTGCTTCTGCGAGCTCCTACGAGCAGTACTTC.

V is TRBV18 and J is TRBJ2-1, with TRBD2 matching 7 bases. The CDR3 has 13 amino acids. V dropped 3 bases and J dropped 10; count of bases not matched to a gene: 6. CDR1 is KGHSH and CDR2 is LQKENI in the germline V gene. CDR3 in DNA: TGTGCCAGCTCACCGGGGAGGGTCGGCGAGCAGTTCTTC. Translated: CASSPGRVGEQFF.

The chain carries TRBV7-9 and TRBJ2-5; D is uncertain. The V gene's germline CDR1 is SEHNR and CDR2 FQNEAQ (reference sequence). CDR3 length equals 11 residues. V was clipped by 5 bases and J by 2 bases, with 3 bases between them. CDR3 sequence: CASSPQETQYF. Here the CDR3 DNA reads TGTGCCAGCAGCCCACAAGAGACCCAGTACTTC.

This chain uses TRBV11-3 with TRBJ1-1; D not certain. Germline assignment: CDR1 SGHNT and CDR2 YENEEA. CDR3 length: 13 residues. Trimming left V 1 base short and J 3 bases short, with 6 bases between. The CDR3 DNA reads as TGTGCCAGCAGCTTAGGAGAGTACACTGAAGCTTTCTTT. Translating it yields CASSLGEYTEAFF.

The chain links TRBV7-6 to TRBJ2-7; the match to TRBD2 covers 8 bases. Looked up from germline, CDR1 is SGHVS and CDR2 is FNYEAQ. The J segment lost 3 bases and the V segment lost 3 bases, leaving 10 bases of the junction unmatched. The CDR3 extends over 16 amino acids. The CDR3 sequence: CASSFGLGLAGYEQYF. Written as DNA, the CDR3 is TGTGCCAGCAGCTTTGGCCTGGGGCTAGCGGGCTACGAGCAGTACTTC. Full variable domain (rest looked up from reference TRBV7-6 and TRBJ2-7): GAGVSQSPRYKVTKRGQDVALRCDPISGHVSLYWYRQALGQGPEFLTYFNYEAQQDKSGLPNDRFSAERPEGSISTLTIQRTEQRDSAMYRCASSFGLGLAGYEQYFGPGTRLTVT.

Comments on this clone: This specimen includes other DNA sequences encoding the same CDR3. The chain employs TRBV6-1 and TRBJ2-2; TRBD1 might be the D (7 bases). V dropped 7 bases and J dropped 4 bases, with 16 bases sitting between them. Per the germline V gene, CDR1 is MNHNS and CDR2 is SASEGT. The CDR3 totals 15 residues. CDR3: CASIRTGLITGELFF. The CDR3 DNA reads as TGTGCCAGCATAAGGACAGGACTAATCACCGGGGAGCTGTTTTTT.

The V gene is TRBV10-3, the J gene TRBJ1-1; TRBD1 aligns across 9 bases. Looked up from germline, CDR1 is ENHRY and CDR2 is SYGVKD. The V gene end was trimmed by 4 bases and the J gene end by 3 bases; junction bases not matched to a gene: 9. The CDR3 consists of 16 residues. Here the CDR3 reads CAISAQGALTDTEAFF. The CDR3 DNA is TGTGCCATCAGTGCACAGGGGGCTTTAACAGACACTGAAGCTTTCTTT.

This chain connects TRBV29-1 to TRBJ2-7, with 7 bases that match TRBD2. Per germline, CDR1 SQVTM and CDR2 ANQGSEA. This CDR3 region has 13 residues. V lost 4 bases, J lost 3 bases, and 6 bases stayed unmatched. The CDR3 region is CSVARGRDYEQYF. In DNA form, the CDR3 reads TGCAGCGTTGCCCGGGGGAGGGACTACGAGCAGTACTTC.

V usage is TRBV9 and J usage is TRBJ1-1; D not certain. Germline assignment: CDR1 SGDLS and CDR2 YYNGEE. V shed 3 bases and J shed 3 bases, with 9 bases lying between them. CDR3 length: 13 residues. The CDR3, as DNA: TGTGCCAGCAGCGCGGACTCTTACACTGAAGCTTTCTTT. It yields the protein CASSADSYTEAFF.

The gene calls are TRBV5-1 and TRBJ2-7; TRBD2 matches at 13 bases. Germline-derived CDR1 and CDR2 are SGHRS and YFSETQ. CDR3 length equals 15 residues. Germline trimming cut 3 bases from V and 5 bases from J; bases unmatched to any gene: 5. CDR3 in DNA: TGCGCCAGCAGCTCAGGGACTAGCGGGATCAACGAGCAGTACTTC. Protein: CASSSGTSGINEQYF. The full variable domain, its missing parts supplied by reference TRBV5-1 and TRBJ2-7, is KAGVTQTPRYLIKTRGQQVTLSCSPISGHRSVSWYQQTPGQGLQFLFEYFSETQRNKGNFPGRFSGRQFSNSRSEMNVSTLELGDSALYLCASSSGTSGINEQYFGPGTRLTVT.

The chain couples TRBV12-5 to TRBJ2-7, with 8 bases matching TRBD2. The CDR3 spans 15 residues. J lost 6 bases, V lost 3 bases, and 10 bases had no gene match. From germline, CDR1 is LGHNT and CDR2 FRNRAP. The CDR3 DNA sequence: TGTGCTAGTGGTTTCTCCGGGACTAGGGGCCCCGAGCAGTACTTC. It specifies CASGFSGTRGPEQYF.

The rearrangement joins TRBV5-1 to TRBJ2-2; TRBD1 agrees at 7 bases. V shed 1 base and J 2 bases; nucleotides not matched to a gene: 8. The V gene's germline CDR1 is SGHRS and CDR2 YFSETQ. The CDR3 runs 17 residues. The CDR3 sequence: CASSLRSSGGNTGELFF. CDR3 nucleotides: TGCGCCAGCAGCTTGCGGTCGTCAGGGGGTAACACCGGGGAGCTGTTTTTT.

This clone was seen only a few times. The rearrangement joins TRBV7-2 to TRBJ1-6; 9 bases align to TRBD1. This CDR3 is 15 amino acids long. Trimming at V came to 5 bases and at J to 11 bases, leaving 10 bases not matched to a gene. The germline gives CDR1 SGHTA, CDR2 FQGNSA. CDR3 in DNA: TGTGCCAGCAGCGGTACAGGGGGCTCATTCCCACCCCTCCACTTT. Translation: CASSGTGGSFPPLHF.

The chain carries TRBV27 and TRBJ1-5; D unresolved. The germline CDR1 and CDR2 sequences are MNHEY and SMNVEV (reference sequence). This CDR3 has 13 amino acids. V lost 3 bases to trimming and J lost 5 bases, with 8 bases between them. The CDR3 sequence is CASSFSYDQPQHF. The DNA for the CDR3 is TGTGCCAGCAGTTTCAGTTACGATCAGCCCCAGCATTTT.

In regard to this clone: Sequence at one end of the junction differs from germline and may be a read error. This sample includes further DNA sequences coding for the same CDR3. The chain uses TRBV5-1 and TRBJ2-2, with 12 bases aligning to TRBD2. The CDR3 is made up of 17 amino acids. Germline V gene data show CDR1 as SGHRS and CDR2 as YFSETQ. CDR3 sequence: CASSLRLAGEKYGELFF. The CDR3 DNA follows: TGCGCCAGCAGCTTGAGACTAGCGGGAGAAAAGTACGGGGAACTGTTTTTT.

The chain joins TRBV6-5 to TRBJ2-1; perhaps TRBD2 as D (7 bases). With 6 bases removed from V and 12 bases from J, the gap between germline ends came to 24 bases. Germline CDR1 reads MNHEY; CDR2 reads SVGAGI. The length of the CDR3 is 15 residues. The CDR3 nucleotides read TGTGCCAGCAGCCAAGCCCGCGAGGGGGAGGGAGGGCAGTTCTTC. Protein product: CASSQAREGEGGQFF.

The sample holds one count of this clone. The gene calls are TRBV7-2 and TRBJ2-2; D not resolved. The germline V gene has CDR1 SGHTA and CDR2 FQGNSA. The CDR3 is 15 residues long. V was clipped by 5 bases and J by 1 base, with 11 bases between them. The chain's CDR3 is CASSIKPGNTGELFF. The CDR3 DNA follows: TGTGCCAGCAGCATCAAACCGGGGAACACCGGGGAGCTGTTTTTT. Full variable domain (outside the CDR3, taken from reference TRBV7-2 and TRBJ2-2): GAGVSQSPSNKVTEKGKDVELRCDPISGHTALYWYRQSLGQGLEFLIYFQGNSAPDKSGLPSDRFSAERTGGSVSTLTIQRTQQEDSAVYLCASSIKPGNTGELFFGEGSRLTVL.

The gene calls are TRBV27 and TRBJ2-7; D possibly corresponds to TRBD2 (6 bases). Germline V gene lookup returns CDR1 MNHEY and CDR2 SMNVEV (reference sequence). The CDR3 is 15 residues long. Trimming cost V 4 bases and J 0 bases, with 13 bases left between them. CDR3 sequence reads: CASSYTWDSSYEQYF. For the CDR3, the DNA is TGTGCCAGCAGTTATACTTGGGACTCCTCCTACGAGCAGTACTTC.

The chain links TRBV28 to TRBJ1-4; a possible D gene is TRBD1 (5 bases). The CDR3 contains 14 residues. Germline CDR1 is MDHEN and CDR2 is SYDVKM. The V gene lost 3 bases and the J gene lost 8 bases, with 13 bases spanning the gap. CDR3 DNA: TGTGCCAGCAGTTTTGGGACTAAGAACGAAAAACTGTTTTTT. Its translation is CASSFGTKNEKLFF. Variable domain in full (rest from reference TRBV28 and TRBJ1-4): DVKVTQSSRYLVKRTGEKVFLECVQDMDHENMFWYRQDPGLGLRLIYFSYDVKMKEKGDIPEGYSVSREKKERFSLILESASTNQTSMYLCASSFGTKNEKLFFGSGTQLSVL.

The rearrangement links TRBV28 to TRBJ2-7; maybe TRBD1 (5 bases). The CDR3 has 11 residues. V was pared by 4 bases and J by 7 bases, with 8 bases between. Germline CDR1 is MDHEN and CDR2 is SYDVKM. CDR3: CASSSRTEQYF. In DNA, the CDR3 is TGTGCCAGCAGTTCTCGGACAGAGCAGTACTTC.